One and the same sample provided the 18 T cell receptor beta chains below, sequenced in a study of CD8+CD57+ T cells in acquired aplastic anemia (dated by TCRdb to 2017 to 2018). Patients chosen for sequencing had shown expansion of CD8+CD57+ cells by flow cytometry. Reads for this sample came from an Illumina HiSeq 2000. TCR beta VDJ combination and CDR3 sequence profiling used genomic DNA as the template. TCRdb redid the processing of the public reads, applying fastp at Q25 and MiXCR, and retained in-frame beta chains. Rows are combined by CDR3 protein, so each entry shows the most common genes and DNA. The sample table lists roughly 200,000 distinct CDR3 sequences, less than 75% of them with a count of one. In total, the top ten clones hold roughly 53% of the sample. Sequencing input: sorted CD4+, CD8+, or CD8+CD57+ T cells (not recorded which) from PBMCs. The origin of the receptors is a human donor with aplastic anemia.

The CDR3 DNA reads TGCGCCAGCAGTGAACCCCGGACAGGAGCGGTGAACTATGGCTACACCTTC. Encoded protein: CASSEPRTGAVNYGYTF. The rearrangement uses TRBV10-2 and TRBJ1-2; TRBD1 matches at 7 bases. Per germline, CDR1 WSHSY and CDR2 SAAADI. Trimming took 3 bases from V and 2 from J; bases not matched to a gene: 12. This CDR3 comprises 17 residues.

The CDR3 sequence is CASRGTSNQPQHF. The CDR3, as DNA: TGTGCCAGTAGAGGGACTAGCAATCAGCCCCAGCATTTT. V gene TRBV19 combines with J gene TRBJ1-5; D possibly corresponds to TRBD1 (5 bases). In germline, CDR1 is LNHDA, CDR2 SQIVND (reference sequence). Trimming removed 6 bases from V and 0 bases from J, with 6 bases in between. The CDR3 is 13 amino acids.

The chain carries TRBV15 and TRBJ2-1, with D possibly TRBD1 on 8 matching bases. Trimming cost V 3 bases and J 4 bases, with 19 bases left between them. Germline values: CDR1 LNHNV, CDR2 YYDKDF (reference sequence). The CDR3 is 17 amino acids. CDR3 DNA sequence: TGTGCCACCAGCAGCTTAGCACAGGGGGGGCTATACAATGAGCAGTTCTTC. As protein: CATSSLAQGGLYNEQFF.

This clonotype was seen a few times. The V gene is TRBV9, the J gene TRBJ2-7; D gene unclear. CDR1 is SGDLS and CDR2 is YYNGEE in the germline V gene. This CDR3 comprises 13 residues. V shed 4 bases and J shed 4 bases, with 12 bases lying between them. The CDR3 protein is CASSQDPSYEQYF. CDR3 coding DNA: TGTGCCAGCAGCCAGGATCCCTCTTACGAGCAGTACTTC.

The chain joins TRBV24-1 to TRBJ2-1; D tentatively reads TRBD1 or TRBD2 (5 bases each). CDR1 is KGHDR, CDR2 SFDVKD, per germline. V was pared by 2 bases and J by 2 bases, with 12 bases between. The CDR3 is 16 amino acids. CDR3 sequence: CATSDSGGIPYNEQFF. The CDR3 DNA is TGTGCCACCAGTGATTCTGGGGGTATCCCCTACAATGAGCAGTTCTTC.

The chain joins TRBV9 to TRBJ1-1, with unresolved D. CDR3 length: 13 amino acids. The V end lost 0 bases, the J end lost 1 base, and 4 bases lay between the germline ends. The V gene's germline CDR1 is SGDLS and CDR2 YYNGEE. CDR3 nucleotide sequence: TGTGCCAGCAGCGTAGTAGCGAACACTGAAGCTTTCTTT. Amino acid sequence: CASSVVANTEAFF.

V usage is TRBV7-8 and J usage is TRBJ2-1; no clear D gene. The V end was cut by 1 base, the J end by 3 bases, with 34 bases between. The V gene's germline CDR1 is SGHVS and CDR2 FQNEAQ. The CDR3 loop spans 23 amino acids. CDR3 loop: CASSLGSWRRSGFFSDGYNEQFF. The CDR3 DNA sequence: TGTGCCAGCAGCTTAGGTTCGTGGCGGAGATCCGGGTTTTTTAGTGATGGCTACAATGAGCAGTTCTTC.

Remarks on this clonotype: Since no conserved phenylalanine or tryptophan closes the CDR3, a read error is the likely cause. This chain joins TRBV4-3 and TRBJ1-2; D unclear. The CDR3 is 15 amino acids. Germline V lookup: CDR1 LGHNA, CDR2 YSLEER. Trimming pared 0 bases from V and 4 bases from J, leaving 12 bases between. The CDR3, as DNA: TGCGCCAGCAGCCAAGATTCACTTGCACGCTATGGCTACACCCTC. Its translation: CASSQDSLARYGYTL.

The chain has TRBV19 and TRBJ1-1; D unresolved. This CDR3 is 13 amino acids long. V was pared by 6 bases and J by 10 bases, with 18 bases between. Germline CDR1 and CDR2: LNHDA and SQIVND (reference sequence). For the CDR3, the DNA is TGTGCCAGTAGCAATTTGGGGAGGTTTGGAGCTTTCTTT. This gives the protein CASSNLGRFGAFF.

The CDR3 region has the DNA TGTGCCAGCAGATCAGTCGGGGAGCTGTTTTTT. Translating gives CASRSVGELFF. The genes are TRBV11-3 and TRBJ2-2; D is uncertain. There are 11 residues in the CDR3. Trimming removed 6 bases from V and 7 bases from J, with 6 bases in between. CDR1 and CDR2 (germline): SGHNT, YENEEA.

The chain employs TRBV12-3 or TRBV12-4 and TRBJ1-2, with a possible D match to TRBD1 (6 bases). The CDR3 sequence is 12 residues long. With 2 bases removed from V and 8 bases from J, the gap between germline ends came to 9 bases. The CDR3 DNA follows: TGTGCCAGCAGTTTATTCAGGGGCGGCTACACCTTC. This gives the protein CASSLFRGGYTF.

This clonotype was observed once. The rearrangement links TRBV2 to TRBJ1-5; TRBD1 agrees at 7 bases. The germline CDR1 and CDR2 sequences are SNHLY and FYNNEI. V was clipped by 5 bases and J by 6 bases; unmatched bases: 13. The CDR3 length is 16 residues. This CDR3 is CASSIAGGTVGQPQHF. The CDR3 DNA reads as TGTGCCAGCAGTATAGCGGGGGGGACAGTAGGTCAGCCCCAGCATTTT.

The CDR3 sequence is CASSGGTKTQYF. DNA of the CDR3: TGTGCCAGCAGCGGGGGTACAAAGACCCAGTACTTC. This rearrangement joins TRBV3-1 to TRBJ2-5; D could derive from TRBD1 or TRBD2 (5 bases each). The V and J ends lost 5 bases and 6 bases respectively, with 10 bases between them. Germline CDR1 and CDR2: LGHDT and YNNKEL (reference sequence). CDR3 length: 12 residues.

This chain joins TRBV7-9 and TRBJ1-2, with D unclear. The CDR3 has 11 amino acids. Germline CDR1 SEHNR, CDR2 FQNEAQ (reference sequence). The V gene lost 4 bases and the J gene lost 8 bases, with 8 bases spanning the gap. This chain's CDR3 is CASSSPFGYTF. In nucleotides, the CDR3 is TGTGCCAGCAGCTCCCCTTTCGGCTACACCTTC.

The chain links TRBV7-9 to TRBJ1-3; unclear D gene. Trimming shortened V by 4 bases and J by 0 bases, and 13 bases separated the two germline ends. CDR1 and CDR2 from the germline V gene are SEHNR and FQNEAQ (reference sequence). The CDR3 loop spans 16 amino acids. The CDR3 is CASSSTHPSSGNTIYF. The CDR3 coding sequence is TGTGCCAGCAGCTCTACTCACCCGAGCTCTGGAAACACCATATATTTT.

V is TRBV5-1 and J is TRBJ2-7, with TRBD1 matching over 7 bases. The junction had 4 bases not matched to a gene; V was cut back by 0 bases and J by 4 bases. Germline V gene data show CDR1 as SGHRS and CDR2 as YFSETQ. This CDR3 region has 14 residues. CDR3 coding DNA: TGCGCCAGCAGCTTGGAGGGGGCAGGGTACGAGCAGTACTTC. This codes for CASSLEGAGYEQYF.

The rearrangement links TRBV10-3 to TRBJ2-5; TRBD1 aligns across 7 bases. The V gene end was trimmed by 10 bases and the J gene end by 3 bases; junction bases not matched to a gene: 5. CDR3 length equals 12 residues. Germline lookup yields CDR1 ENHRY and CDR2 SYGVKD. CDR3 nucleotides: TGTGCCACCAAAGACAGGGAAGAGACCCAGTACTTC. This translates into CATKDREETQYF.

This chain links TRBV5-1 with TRBJ2-1, with D hard to call. Germline V gene data show CDR1 as SGHRS and CDR2 as YFSETQ. V lost 2 bases to trimming and J lost 2 bases, with 11 bases between them. The length of the CDR3 is 15 residues. For the CDR3, the DNA is TGCGCCAGCAGCTTAGACTTGGCGACCTACAATGAGCAGTTCTTC. Translation: CASSLDLATYNEQFF.